This T cell receptor beta chain was observed in a study of blood T cell repertoires in COVID-19. Study as a whole: Sites across the United States, Italy and Spain contributed samples from acute and convalescent COVID-19.

The authors' processing: The assay estimated nucleated cells by amplifying reference gene primers. The assay was immunoSEQ multiplex PCR, and TCRdb's table has in-frame clones only and misses some. From that table come the V and J calls and clone size; the DNA was used to work out D and trimming. Of around 210,000 clones detected, 85% appear once; the ten largest clones hold around 5.5%. Germline CDR1 and CDR2: MNHEY and SVGAGI. Trimming removed 0 bases from V and 6 bases from J, with 11 bases in between. The CDR3 runs to 14 residues. The receptor was isolated from a man in his forties or fifties with COVID-19, enrolled during active disease. The specimen was peripheral blood. The genes are TRBV6-5 and TRBJ1-2, with a tentative D call TRBD1 (5 bases). CDR3 nucleotide sequence: TGTGCCAGCAGTTACTCGATCGGGGGGAATGGCTACACCTTC. It codes for CASSYSIGGNGYTF.